The source of this TCR beta chain is a study of cytomegalovirus exposure and HLA in healthy donors. This CDR3 is 13 amino acids long. The germline V and J ends were trimmed by 5 bases and 4 bases, with 9 bases remaining between them. Germline values: CDR1 KGHSH, CDR2 LQKENI. Vbeta (60) and Jbeta (13) primers were used in the PCR. TCRdb's copy holds only in-frame clones and misses some; the assay was immunoSEQ multiplex PCR. The table has 95,000 to 150,000 clones, around 80% seen once. Overall study findings and caveats: Later on, analysis showed that most CMV-associated TCR beta chains appeared to be HLA-restricted.

Healthy people donating bone marrow made up the donors. About this clone itself: Antigen unknown.

The chain employs TRBV18 and TRBJ1-5; the D is unclear. The TCR comes from a woman in her thirties in good health and CMV-seronegative. Specimen: PBMCs. In DNA, the CDR3 is TGTGCCAGCTCATTCCGGGGAAATCAGCCCCAGCATTTT. Residues: CASSFRGNQPQHF.